The 19 T cell receptor beta chains listed next were all sequenced from one sample in a study of cytomegalovirus exposure and HLA in healthy donors. PCR employed 60 Vbeta and 13 Jbeta primers. Here immunoSEQ multiplex PCR was the method, and the copy in TCRdb shows in-frame clones only, minus some. The repertoire holds 200,000 or so clones, with about 72% as singletons. Sequencing was performed on PBMCs. These receptors were collected from a male donor in good health and CMV-seronegative.

J is TRBJ2-5 and V is TRBV5-4; 11 positions match TRBD2. Germline CDR1 reads SGHNT; CDR2 reads YYREEE (reference sequence). V was clipped by 4 bases and J by 4 bases; unmatched bases: 6. This CDR3 region has 15 residues. CDR3 in amino acids: CASSTGLAGGETQYF. In DNA, the CDR3 is TGTGCCAGCAGCACAGGACTAGCGGGTGGAGAGACCCAGTACTTC.

The chain joins TRBV2 to TRBJ2-7, with 8 bases matching TRBD2. Unmatched junction bases numbered 18, after V lost 6 bases and J lost 5 bases. The CDR3 extends over 17 amino acids. Germline-derived CDR1 and CDR2 are SNHLY and FYNNEI. The CDR3 DNA reads as TGTGCCAGCAGGTCACGCCCTTTAGCGGGAAGGTCGAACGAGCAGTACTTC. Residues: CASRSRPLAGRSNEQYF.

This rearrangement joins TRBV5-1 to TRBJ2-2; 10 nucleotides line up with TRBD2. The CDR3 totals 17 residues. J gave up 0 bases and V 3 bases, and 5 bases lay outside the gene matches. Germline V lookup: CDR1 SGHRS, CDR2 YFSETQ. Here the CDR3 reads CASSSLAGAANTGELFF. The CDR3 nucleotides read TGCGCCAGCAGCTCCCTAGCGGGGGCCGCGAACACCGGGGAGCTGTTTTTT.

This clone was seen a single time. The chain is built from TRBV27 and TRBJ2-2; D remains ambiguous. Germline values: CDR1 MNHEY, CDR2 SMNVEV (reference sequence). The V and J ends lost 6 bases and 2 bases respectively, with 10 bases between them. The CDR3 has 14 residues. DNA of the CDR3: TGTGCCAGCAGAGCCCACAGAAACACCGGGGAGCTGTTTTTT. Translated, it gives CASRAHRNTGELFF.

V usage is TRBV9 and J usage is TRBJ2-5, with no clear D. V was cut by 2 bases and J by 1 base, with 6 bases left in between. From germline, CDR1 is SGDLS and CDR2 YYNGEE. There are 13 residues in the CDR3. CDR3 coding DNA: TGTGCCAGCAGCGTCGCAGGCCAAGAGACCCAGTACTTC. Protein sequence: CASSVAGQETQYF.

The chain links TRBV2 to TRBJ2-7; TRBD2 aligns across 9 bases. Germline loops: CDR1 SNHLY, CDR2 FYNNEI. The CDR3 sequence is 14 residues long. J gave up 2 bases and V 9 bases, and 8 bases lay outside the gene matches. CDR3 DNA sequence: TGTGCCAGTCAAATGAGCGGGAGGACCTACGAGCAGTACTTC. Its translation: CASQMSGRTYEQYF.

J is TRBJ1-5 and V is TRBV2, with D tentatively TRBD1 (6 bases). Germline V gives CDR1 SNHLY, CDR2 FYNNEI. V was clipped by 6 bases and J by 4 bases, with 16 bases between them. CDR3 length equals 15 residues. The CDR3 coding sequence is TGTGCCAGCAGCGGCCGGGACATGCTTAATCAGCCCCAGCATTTT. Translation: CASSGRDMLNQPQHF.

The chain combines TRBV9 with TRBJ2-1, with 11 positions matching TRBD2. V shed 3 bases and J 0 bases; nucleotides not matched to a gene: 11. Per the germline V gene, CDR1 is SGDLS and CDR2 is YYNGEE. The CDR3 runs to 19 residues. The CDR3 spells CASSAWGLAGGSSYNEQFF. CDR3 bases: TGTGCCAGCAGCGCCTGGGGGCTAGCGGGAGGTAGCTCCTACAATGAGCAGTTCTTC.

The genes are TRBV6-1 and TRBJ1-3; TRBD1 matches 9 bases. With V trimmed by 6 bases and J by 4 bases, 7 bases remained unmatched. This CDR3 spans 15 amino acids. Germline CDR1 is MNHNS and CDR2 is SASEGT. The CDR3 protein is CASREPGQGGNTIYF. CDR3 DNA sequence: TGTGCCAGCAGGGAACCGGGACAGGGAGGAAACACCATATATTTT.

In its sample, this clone was seen a few times. The J gene is TRBJ2-7, the V gene TRBV5-1; D is unclear. Trimming removed 3 bases at V and 5 bases at J, with 15 bases between. CDR1 SGHRS and CDR2 YFSETQ come from the germline V gene. The CDR3 sequence is 14 residues long. CDR3 loop: CASSYQADRDEQYF. CDR3 sequence (DNA): TGCGCCAGCAGCTACCAAGCTGATCGTGACGAGCAGTACTTC.

This clone was seen a single time. The V and J genes are TRBV23-1 and TRBJ2-1; 9 nucleotides align to TRBD1. TRBV23-1 is identified as an open reading frame with a role that is uncertain. With V trimmed by 2 bases and J by 10 bases, 18 bases remained unmatched. The CDR3 is 18 amino acids. The CDR3 nucleotides read TGCGCCAGCAGTCAAGGTCACAGGGGGCTCCCGGATAATAGGGAGCAGTTCTTC. As protein: CASSQGHRGLPDNREQFF.

This rearrangement joins TRBV6-5 to TRBJ1-4; possible D gene TRBD1, 5 bases. The CDR3 totals 15 residues. CDR1 is MNHEY, CDR2 SVGAGI, per germline. The V and J ends lost 6 bases and 5 bases respectively, with 16 bases between them. CDR3 region: CASSSDRTKNEKLFF. The CDR3 DNA reads TGTGCCAGCAGCTCCGACAGAACTAAAAATGAAAAACTGTTTTTT.

This sequence joins TRBV10-1 and TRBJ2-2, with TRBD2 matching 7 bases. The CDR3 totals 14 residues. Germline CDR1 and CDR2: WNHNN and SYGVQD (reference sequence). V shed 6 bases, J shed 1 base, and the junction held 2 bases outside the gene matches. The CDR3 DNA reads as TGCGCCAGCAGAGAGCGGGAGAACACCGGGGAGCTGTTTTTT. Its protein is CASRERENTGELFF.

This sequence joins TRBV27 and TRBJ2-7, with 9 bases fitting TRBD1. The CDR3 consists of 15 residues. The germline V gene has CDR1 MNHEY and CDR2 SMNVEV (reference sequence). V was pared by 5 bases and J by 4 bases, with 9 bases of the junction left unmatched. The CDR3: CASSPYWTGVYEQYF. Written as DNA, the CDR3 is TGTGCCAGCAGTCCTTACTGGACAGGGGTTTACGAGCAGTACTTC.

V and J are TRBV6-5 and TRBJ2-1, with 7 bases lining up with TRBD2. J lost 9 bases, V lost 0 bases, and 8 bases had no gene match. This CDR3 region has 15 residues. Germline-derived CDR1 and CDR2 are MNHEY and SVGAGI. In DNA, the CDR3 is TGTGCCAGCAGTTACTCCGAGGCGGGAGAAGCTGAGCAGTTCTTC. It translates to CASSYSEAGEAEQFF.

The chain is built from TRBV28 and TRBJ2-1; 15 bases map to TRBD2. From germline, CDR1 is MDHEN and CDR2 SYDVKM. CDR3 length: 18 residues. Trimming removed 7 bases from V and 3 bases from J; junction bases left unmatched: 10. CDR3 nucleotides: TGTGCCAGCACCGGGGGACTAGCGGGAGGACCGCGCTACAATGAGCAGTTCTTC. It yields the protein CASTGGLAGGPRYNEQFF.

This clone was seen repeatedly, ten times or more. The rearrangement joins TRBV25-1 to TRBJ1-1, with TRBD1 as a possible D gene (6 bases). V gave up 1 base and J gave up 5 bases, with 14 bases separating them. CDR1 is MGHDK, CDR2 SYGVNS, per germline. The length of the CDR3 is 15 residues. CDR3 region: CASSEFRGKRTEAFF. The DNA of the CDR3 is TGTGCCAGCAGTGAATTCAGGGGCAAGAGGACTGAAGCTTTCTTT.

This clone was detected a few times. The genes are TRBV5-1 and TRBJ1-1, with 9 positions matching TRBD1. CDR1 and CDR2 from the germline V gene are SGHRS and YFSETQ. CDR3 length: 16 residues. The ends lost 0 bases at V and 10 bases at J; junction bases unmatched: 13. The CDR3 region has the DNA TGCGCCAGCAGCTTGGATAATCCCGGGACAGGGAGTCGAGCTTTCTTT. As protein: CASSLDNPGTGSRAFF.

This clone appeared a few times. This chain connects TRBV6-1 to TRBJ1-4; D remains unclear. The CDR3 covers 13 residues. Trimming took 4 bases from V and 5 from J, leaving 8 bases between them. Germline CDR1 and CDR2: MNHNS and SASEGT. CDR3 in amino acids: CASSAVANEKLFF. The CDR3 DNA reads as TGTGCCAGCAGTGCAGTTGCCAATGAAAAACTGTTTTTT.